The clone carrying this TCR beta chain was recorded a few times. The antigen remains unidentified. The V end was cut by 5 bases, the J end by 10 bases, with 18 bases between. CDR1 is MDHEN, CDR2 SYDVKM, per germline. CDR3 length equals 14 residues. This record belongs to a study of naive and memory T cell subsets. General study points: A few larger clonotypes appeared in naive repertoires, especially CD8, possibly memory cells re-expressing CD45RA. Diversity fell and Gini index rose from naive through CM, EM, EMRA.

The beta constant-region primer was an equimolar mix of two oligonucleotides covering TRBC1 and TRBC2. Nested alpha and beta constant-region primers with the SP2 primer drove four PCR rounds on ligated cDNA. MiXCR, applied by TCRdb to the UMI-ligation and nested PCR reads, yields one record per CDR3 protein. This sample has over 65,000 distinct CDR3 sequences, with around 9% found just once. After the first PCR, alpha and beta chain libraries were processed separately. CD4 T cells were positively selected, then CD8 T cells from the CD4-negative fraction. Material: naive CD8+ T cells from blood. The TCR comes from a human donor in good health. The chain is built from TRBV28 and TRBJ2-1, with D perhaps TRBD1 or TRBD2 (6 bases each). CDR3 residues: CASSPLGGEAEQFF. CDR3 coding DNA: TGTGCCAGCAGTCCCCTCGGGGGCGAGGCCGAGCAGTTCTTC.